A selection of T cell receptor beta chains follows, all from one sample in a study of blood T cells in healthy people across ages. TCRdb re-called the 5' RACE reads through MiXCR, storing one row per CDR3 protein. The sample holds under 1,100,000 distinct CDR3 sequences, about 25% seen once. These data are also associated with another study on T cells of mothers and their children.

The source material was blood. Every receptor here comes from a girl aged 2 to 9 in good health. CDR3s include the opening cysteine and the closing phenylalanine or tryptophan. Fields, in order: J gene, D gene, V gene, clone size, CDR3 DNA, CDR3 protein. D genes are given only for firm matches. Clone size is shown for a subset of rows, as once, few, many or a class of expanded clone.

j_call: TRBJ2-7
d_call: TRBD2
v_call: TRBV7-2
clone_size: few
cdr3_nt: TGTGCCAGCAGCTATACAGGGACTAGCGGCTCTCTTGAGCAGTACTTC
cdr3_aa: CASSYTGTSGSLEQYF

j_call: TRBJ2-3
d_call: NA
v_call: TRBV9
clone_size: NA
cdr3_nt: TGTGCCAGCAGCGTAGACGGGTATACTAGCACAGATACGCAGTATTTT
cdr3_aa: CASSVDGYTSTDTQYF

j_call: TRBJ1-6
d_call: NA
v_call: TRBV2
clone_size: NA
cdr3_nt: TGTGCCACCACGCTGGGGGAGCTCAGCTCCTATAATTCACCCCTCCACTTT
cdr3_aa: CATTLGELSSYNSPLHF

j_call: TRBJ2-1
d_call: NA
v_call: TRBV20-1
clone_size: NA
cdr3_nt: TGCAGTGCTAATGTGGGGGGGCCGGGGGAGCAGTTCTTC
cdr3_aa: CSANVGGPGEQFF

j_call: TRBJ2-7
d_call: TRBD2
v_call: TRBV7-2
clone_size: few
cdr3_nt: TGTGCCAGCAGCCCCTCAGCGGGGGGATACGAGCAGTACTTC
cdr3_aa: CASSPSAGGYEQYF

j_call: TRBJ2-5
d_call: TRBD2
v_call: TRBV29-1
clone_size: few
cdr3_nt: TGCAGCGCCGGGCCACTAGCGGGAGGGCCGGGAGAGACCCAGTACTTC
cdr3_aa: CSAGPLAGGPGETQYF

j_call: TRBJ2-1
d_call: TRBD2
v_call: TRBV7-9
clone_size: few
cdr3_nt: TGTGCCAGCAGCCCCTTTGCGGGAGGGAAATCCTACAATGAGCAGTTCTTC
cdr3_aa: CASSPFAGGKSYNEQFF

j_call: TRBJ1-5
d_call: NA
v_call: TRBV20-1
clone_size: few
cdr3_nt: TGCAGTGCTAGAGATAGGGGGTTAGGCAATCAGCCCCAGCATTTT
cdr3_aa: CSARDRGLGNQPQHF

j_call: TRBJ2-3
d_call: TRBD1
v_call: TRBV29-1
clone_size: NA
cdr3_nt: TGCAGCCTAATAACCGGGACAGGGAAGACAGATACGCAGTATTTT
cdr3_aa: CSLITGTGKTDTQYF

j_call: TRBJ1-4
d_call: NA
v_call: TRBV2
clone_size: NA
cdr3_nt: TGTGCCAGCTCAGTCAGGAGGGCGACTAATGAAAAACTGTTTTTT
cdr3_aa: CASSVRRATNEKLFF

j_call: TRBJ1-4
d_call: NA
v_call: TRBV11-2
clone_size: NA
cdr3_nt: TGTGCCAGCAGCTTTCTGGGCCGGGTTGTGGAAAAACTGTTTTTT
cdr3_aa: CASSFLGRVVEKLFF

j_call: TRBJ1-4
d_call: NA
v_call: TRBV7-9
clone_size: NA
cdr3_nt: TGTGCCAGCAGCTTAGCAATGGGACGCGAAAAACTGTTTTTT
cdr3_aa: CASSLAMGREKLFF

j_call: TRBJ2-5
d_call: TRBD2
v_call: TRBV27
clone_size: NA
cdr3_nt: TGTGCCAGCAGTTTAACCCTGACTAGCAGGGCAGAGACCCAGTACTTC
cdr3_aa: CASSLTLTSRAETQYF

j_call: TRBJ2-5
d_call: NA
v_call: TRBV20-1
clone_size: few
cdr3_nt: TGCAGTGCAAACCCTGGTCAGATCCAAGAGACCCAGTACTTC
cdr3_aa: CSANPGQIQETQYF

j_call: TRBJ2-5
d_call: NA
v_call: TRBV11-2
clone_size: NA
cdr3_nt: TGTGCCAGCAGCTTAGCGCCGGAGGGTCAAGAGACCCAGTACTTC
cdr3_aa: CASSLAPEGQETQYF

j_call: TRBJ2-2
d_call: NA
v_call: TRBV7-2
clone_size: NA
cdr3_nt: TGTGCCAGCAGCATTAGTGCGTTGGCCACCGGGGAGCTGTTTTTT
cdr3_aa: CASSISALATGELFF

j_call: TRBJ1-3
d_call: NA
v_call: TRBV9
clone_size: NA
cdr3_nt: TGTGCCAGCAGCGACTCCGGGACCCCTGGAAACACCATATATTTT
cdr3_aa: CASSDSGTPGNTIYF

j_call: TRBJ2-1
d_call: TRBD1
v_call: TRBV9
clone_size: NA
cdr3_nt: TGTGCCAGCAGCGTAGCGACAGGGGGCGCGTATAAGCAGTTCTTC
cdr3_aa: CASSVATGGAYKQFF

j_call: TRBJ2-7
d_call: NA
v_call: TRBV15
clone_size: few
cdr3_nt: TGTGCCACCAGCAGTCAGGCCTCGACTTCCTACCAGCAGTACTTC
cdr3_aa: CATSSQASTSYQQYF

j_call: TRBJ2-3
d_call: TRBD1
v_call: TRBV9
clone_size: NA
cdr3_nt: TGTGCCAGCAGCGCAGGGGGCTTCCTAAGCACAGATACGCAGTATTTT
cdr3_aa: CASSAGGFLSTDTQYF

j_call: TRBJ2-5
d_call: TRBD2
v_call: TRBV20-1
clone_size: few
cdr3_nt: TGCAGTGCTAAGCCGACTAGCGGGAGTGAGTTCTTC
cdr3_aa: CSAKPTSGSEFF

j_call: TRBJ2-7
d_call: NA
v_call: TRBV6-1
clone_size: NA
cdr3_nt: TGTGCCAGCAGTGAAAGACCCGAATACGTGCAGTACTTC
cdr3_aa: CASSERPEYVQYF

j_call: TRBJ2-5
d_call: NA
v_call: TRBV12-3/TRBV12-4
clone_size: few
cdr3_nt: TGTGCCAGCAGGCCAACTAGTCAAGAGACCCAGTACTTC
cdr3_aa: CASRPTSQETQYF

j_call: TRBJ2-2
d_call: NA
v_call: TRBV12-3/TRBV12-4
clone_size: NA
cdr3_nt: TGTGCCAGCAGACTGAGAGGACAGAACACCGGGGAGCTGTTTTTT
cdr3_aa: CASRLRGQNTGELFF

j_call: TRBJ1-1
d_call: NA
v_call: TRBV19
clone_size: NA
cdr3_nt: TGTGCCAGTAAAAGCTATTCGACGGGACACAGTCTTGAAGCTTTCTTT
cdr3_aa: CASKSYSTGHSLEAFF

j_call: TRBJ2-7
d_call: TRBD1
v_call: TRBV14
clone_size: NA
cdr3_nt: TGTGCCAGCAGCCCCTGGACAGGCTACGAGCAGTACTTC
cdr3_aa: CASSPWTGYEQYF

j_call: TRBJ2-1
d_call: NA
v_call: TRBV6-5
clone_size: NA
cdr3_nt: TGTGCCAGCAGTTACGACAGACTCAATGAGCAGTTCTTC
cdr3_aa: CASSYDRLNEQFF

j_call: TRBJ2-3
d_call: NA
v_call: TRBV7-2
clone_size: many
cdr3_nt: TGTGCCAGCAGCTTAGCGCACCAGCTAGATACGCAGTATTTT
cdr3_aa: CASSLAHQLDTQYF

j_call: TRBJ1-2
d_call: NA
v_call: TRBV7-9
clone_size: NA
cdr3_nt: TGTGCCACTCACACTAAAGCAGGGACTGGCTACACCTTC
cdr3_aa: CATHTKAGTGYTF

j_call: TRBJ1-4
d_call: TRBD1
v_call: TRBV2
clone_size: few
cdr3_nt: TGTGCCAGCAGTTGGGACAGGGGAGGTGAAAAACTGTTTTTT
cdr3_aa: CASSWDRGGEKLFF

j_call: TRBJ2-5
d_call: TRBD2
v_call: TRBV7-2
clone_size: NA
cdr3_nt: TGTGCCAGCAGCCTTGGGACTAGCGGGATTGGTCAAGAGACCCAGTACTTC
cdr3_aa: CASSLGTSGIGQETQYF

j_call: TRBJ2-2
d_call: NA
v_call: TRBV12-3/TRBV12-4
clone_size: few
cdr3_nt: TGTGCCAGCAGGTCAAGGACCCACACCGGGGAGCTGTTTTTT
cdr3_aa: CASRSRTHTGELFF

j_call: TRBJ2-3
d_call: NA
v_call: TRBV7-7
clone_size: NA
cdr3_nt: TGTGCTAGCAGCCCCGCCGGCTCAGATACGCAGTATTTT
cdr3_aa: CASSPAGSDTQYF

j_call: TRBJ2-1
d_call: NA
v_call: TRBV6-2/TRBV6-3
clone_size: few
cdr3_nt: TGTGCCAGCTCACTCCGGAGGCCCGGGGGTGAGCAGTTCTTC
cdr3_aa: CASSLRRPGGEQFF

j_call: TRBJ2-1
d_call: NA
v_call: TRBV20-1
clone_size: NA
cdr3_nt: TGCAGTGCTAGACTCGGGACAGAGCAGTTCTTC
cdr3_aa: CSARLGTEQFF

j_call: TRBJ2-1
d_call: TRBD2
v_call: TRBV7-3
clone_size: few
cdr3_nt: TGTGCCAGCAGCTCTGGACTAGCGGGCCCCATCGAGCAGTTCTTC
cdr3_aa: CASSSGLAGPIEQFF

j_call: TRBJ2-7
d_call: TRBD1
v_call: TRBV29-1
clone_size: NA
cdr3_nt: TGCAGCGTCCTAGAGGGGACAGGGAGAAACGAGCAGTACTTC
cdr3_aa: CSVLEGTGRNEQYF